This T cell receptor beta chain emerged from a study of T-cell reconstitution after alpha-beta-depleted transplantation in children. Study results and caveats: Fresh T-cell production supplied most of the T-cell counts and diversity seen one year after transplant.

Preparation of the TCRbeta library was carried out with unique molecular identifiers. TCRdb re-derived calls from the PCR reads in MiXCR, one entry per CDR3 protein. Of 200,000 to 250,000 distinct CDR3 sequences in the sample, approximately 10% were seen once. CDR3 length: 12 residues. V shed 6 bases and J 4 bases; nucleotides not matched to a gene: 3. The germline V gene has CDR1 DFQATT and CDR2 SNEGSKA (reference sequence). This clonotype occurred many times. Its antigen is unidentified. The chain carries TRBV20-1 and TRBJ2-5; 9 bases are a match to TRBD1. The TCR was taken from a child under two years old with acute myeloid leukemia, due to receive a stem cell transplant. Source: PBMCs, taken before TCRalphabeta/CD19-depleted stem cell transplant. The CDR3 here is CSASDRGETQYF. The CDR3 bases are TGCAGTGCCTCGGACAGGGGAGAGACCCAGTACTTC.